The 7 T cell receptor beta chains below come from one sample, sequenced in a study of cytomegalovirus exposure and HLA in healthy donors. It was with 60 Vbeta and 13 Jbeta primers that the PCR ran. The protocol was immunoSEQ multiplex PCR, while the TCRdb copy is restricted to in-frame clones and leaves out a portion. Found here are 150,000 or so clones, roughly 84% of them singletons; the top ten hold about 2%. Sequencing was carried out using PBMCs. Receptors originate from a young man in good health and CMV-seropositive.

V is TRBV11-3 and J is TRBJ1-2; 7 nucleotides agree with TRBD1. This CDR3 comprises 12 residues. Germline V gene sequence: CDR1 SGHNT, CDR2 YENEEA. V was clipped by 6 bases and J by 4 bases; unmatched bases: 2. The CDR3 is CASSAGGYGYTF. DNA for the CDR3: TGTGCCAGCAGTGCAGGGGGCTATGGCTACACCTTC. Variable domain in full (rest from reference TRBV11-3 and TRBJ1-2): EAGVVQSPRYKIIEKKQPVAFWCNPISGHNTLYWYLQNLGQGPELLIRYENEEAVDDSQLPKDRFSAERLKGVDSTLKIQPAELGDSAVYLCASSAGGYGYTFGSGTRLTVV.

This chain links TRBV6-1 with TRBJ1-5; 9 bases map to TRBD1. Germline trimming cut 8 bases from V and 2 bases from J; bases unmatched to any gene: 7. CDR3 length: 15 amino acids. Germline lookup yields CDR1 MNHNS and CDR2 SASEGT. The CDR3 nucleotides are TGTGCCAGCGGAACAGGGGGCGGGGGCAATCAGCCCCAGCATTTT. Amino acids: CASGTGGGGNQPQHF.

The chain links TRBV18 to TRBJ1-5; 9 bases are shared with TRBD1. CDR3 length equals 15 residues. In germline, CDR1 is KGHSH, CDR2 LQKENI. V shed 2 bases, J shed 4 bases, and the junction held 3 bases outside the gene matches. The DNA of the CDR3 is TGTGCCAGCTCACCAGCGGGGACAGGGAATCAGCCCCAGCATTTT. Translated: CASSPAGTGNQPQHF.

This chain joins TRBV7-2 and TRBJ2-1; D is unresolved. The CDR3 spans 12 residues. V was pared by 11 bases and J by 9 bases, with 17 bases between. The germline V gene has CDR1 SGHTA and CDR2 FQGNSA. The CDR3 region is CALRMGVGEQFF. The CDR3 nucleotides read TGTGCCTTACGCATGGGCGTGGGTGAGCAGTTCTTC.

The rearrangement joins TRBV9 to TRBJ2-3; 9 bases are shared with TRBD1. The V segment lost 3 bases and the J segment 3 bases; nucleotides outside the gene matches: 8. Germline CDR1 and CDR2: SGDLS and YYNGEE. CDR3 length: 16 residues. The CDR3 nucleotides are TGTGCCAGCAGCGCCAACACAGGGGGCAGGACAGATACGCAGTATTTT. Residues: CASSANTGGRTDTQYF.

The chain combines TRBV7-2 with TRBJ2-3, with no clear D. The CDR3 totals 11 residues. The germline V and J ends were trimmed by 3 bases and 6 bases, with 4 bases remaining between them. The germline V gene encodes CDR1 SGHTA and CDR2 FQGNSA. The chain's CDR3 is CASSFSDTQYF. CDR3 DNA: TGTGCCAGCAGCTTCTCGGATACGCAGTATTTT.

The genes are TRBV29-1 and TRBJ2-7; the D is unclear. CDR3 size: 15 residues. Trimming stripped 3 bases from V and 0 bases from J, with 15 bases between. CDR1 is SQVTM and CDR2 is ANQGSEA in the germline V gene. The CDR3 coding sequence is TGCAGCGTTGATGTGGCAGGTTCTTTCTCCTACGAGCAGTACTTC. Protein product: CSVDVAGSFSYEQYF.